This TCR beta chain appears in the sequencing data of a study of T cells after yellow fever vaccination. Turning to the study itself: When fractions had low cell numbers, they were prepared with SMART-Seq v4 Ultra Low Input.

This clonotype was picked up many times. What it recognizes is unknown. Universal primer sites and UMIs were introduced during 5'RACE template-switching synthesis of TCR cDNA. TCRdb ran MiXCR on the 5' RACE reads and lists one entry per CDR3 protein. The sample has around 310,000 distinct CDR3 sequences, around 3.9% seen once. Germline CDR1 is SGHRS and CDR2 is YFSETQ. J lost 0 bases, V lost 3 bases, and 4 bases had no gene match. This CDR3 is built from 15 residues. The study, taken as a whole, reports: In post-booster samples, most primary-vaccination clones reappeared (about 97% CD4, over 70% CD8).

V and J are TRBV5-1 and TRBJ2-3; 7 bases align to TRBD2. The material was PBMCs, obtained 5 days after the yellow fever booster vaccination. This clonotype originated in a man younger than 35 who received the YFV17D yellow fever vaccine. The CDR3 reads CASSSERGSTDTQYF. The CDR3 DNA is TGCGCCAGCAGCTCAGAGCGGGGAAGCACAGATACGCAGTATTTT.